What follows are 8 T cell receptor beta chains derived from one specimen sequenced in a study of post-analysis software for immune sequencing data. Study-wide findings and caveats: Patients carried four or five TRBV segments more frequently than controls did, and TRBV5-6, TRBV5-1 and TRBV20-1 were among them.

Tagging with unique molecular identifiers was a feature of the TCR beta cDNA libraries. TCRdb ran MiXCR on the PCR reads and lists one entry per CDR3 protein. The sample lists hundreds of thousands of distinct CDR3 sequences, more than 50% occurring once. Antigens for these TCRs are unknown. Sequencing input: blood. Receptors originate from a girl aged 2 to 10 with multiple sclerosis.

The chain carries TRBV21-1 and TRBJ2-1. TRBV21-1 is classified as a pseudogene. There are 16 residues in the CDR3. The CDR3 DNA reads TGTGCCAGCAGCAAAGATCACGTCCACCAAGGCAATGAGCAGTTCTTC. Protein sequence: CASSKDHVHQGNEQFF.

This clonotype is a singleton in its sample. The CDR3 sequence is CAISESSGTGVRETQYF. The CDR3 DNA reads TGTGCCATCAGTGAGTCATCCGGGACAGGGGTTCGAGAGACCCAGTACTTC. The V call is TRBV10-3, the J call TRBJ2-4, with TRBD1 matching over 10 bases. The J call is in doubt because the DNA end fits TRBJ2-5 better. CDR1 ENHRY and CDR2 SYGVKD come from the germline V gene. This CDR3 has 17 amino acids.

The J gene is TRBJ2-3, the V gene TRBV29-1; 12 bases are a match to TRBD1. The junction had 10 bases not matched to a gene; V was cut back by 8 bases and J by 4 bases. Germline CDR1 SQVTM, CDR2 ANQGSEA. The CDR3 is 15 residues long. CDR3 DNA sequence: TGCAGCTATACTCCGGGACAGGGGGCATCAGATACGCAGTATTTT. It translates to CSYTPGQGASDTQYF.

Concerning this clonotype itself: An end of the junction differs from the germline gene, which may be a read error. The chain uses TRBV12-3 or TRBV12-4 and TRBJ2-3; 13 positions match TRBD2. The CDR3 length is 16 residues. This CDR3 reads CASSLGGTSGADAQYF. CDR3 nucleotides: TGTGCCAGCAGTTTAGGCGGGACTAGCGGGGCAGATGCGCAGTATTTT.

This clonotype was observed a single time. The CDR3: CSAREGSWDTQYF. CDR3 in DNA: TGCAGTGCTAGAGAGGGGTCCTGGGATACGCAGTATTTT. The J gene is TRBJ2-3, the V gene TRBV20-1; D not certain. Looked up from germline, CDR1 is DFQATT and CDR2 is SNEGSKA (reference sequence). The V and J ends lost 0 bases and 6 bases respectively, with 10 bases between them. The CDR3 runs to 13 residues.

The CDR3 DNA follows: TGTGCCAGCTCACCACTGGAAGGGACTGAAGCTTTCTTT. It translates to CASSPLEGTEAFF. The chain links TRBV18 to TRBJ1-1; D gene uncertain. V lost 1 base to trimming and J lost 5 bases, with 8 bases between them. Germline assignment: CDR1 KGHSH and CDR2 LQKENI. This CDR3 comprises 13 residues.

This clonotype was seen only once. The chain combines TRBV20-1 with TRBJ2-3, with 7 bases fitting TRBD1. V lost 5 bases to trimming and J lost 2 bases; unmatched junction nucleotides: 7. The CDR3 contains 14 residues. Germline V gene lookup returns CDR1 DFQATT and CDR2 SNEGSKA (reference sequence). Here the CDR3 DNA reads TGCAGTGCTCCAACAGGGGATGACACAGATACGCAGTATTTT. This sequence encodes CSAPTGDDTDTQYF.

This sequence joins TRBV29-1 and TRBJ1-4; D may be TRBD1 (6 bases). V lost 7 bases and J lost 3, with 12 bases in between. Germline-derived CDR1 and CDR2 are SQVTM and ANQGSEA. The CDR3 contains 13 residues. The CDR3 region has the DNA TGCAGCGGGAAGACAGGCTCTAATGAAAAACTGTTTTTT. It is translated as CSGKTGSNEKLFF.